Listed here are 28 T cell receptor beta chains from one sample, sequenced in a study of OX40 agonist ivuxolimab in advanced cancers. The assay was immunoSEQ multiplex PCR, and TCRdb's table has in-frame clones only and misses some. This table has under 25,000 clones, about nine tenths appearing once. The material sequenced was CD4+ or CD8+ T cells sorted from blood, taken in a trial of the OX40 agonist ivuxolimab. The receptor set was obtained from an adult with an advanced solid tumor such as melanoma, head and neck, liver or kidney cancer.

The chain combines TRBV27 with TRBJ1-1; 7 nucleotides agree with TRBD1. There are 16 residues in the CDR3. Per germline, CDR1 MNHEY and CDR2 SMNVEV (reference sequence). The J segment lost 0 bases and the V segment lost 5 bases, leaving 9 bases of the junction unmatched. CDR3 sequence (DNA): TGTGCCAGCAGTCCCGCAGGGGGACACTTGAACACTGAAGCTTTCTTT. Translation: CASSPAGGHLNTEAFF.

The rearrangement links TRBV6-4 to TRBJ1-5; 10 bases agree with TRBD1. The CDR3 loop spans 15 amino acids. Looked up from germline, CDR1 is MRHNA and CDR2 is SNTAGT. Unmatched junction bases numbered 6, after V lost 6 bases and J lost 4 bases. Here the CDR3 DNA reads TGTGCCAGCAGCCCCGGGACAGGGGAAAATCAGCCCCAGCATTTT. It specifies CASSPGTGENQPQHF.

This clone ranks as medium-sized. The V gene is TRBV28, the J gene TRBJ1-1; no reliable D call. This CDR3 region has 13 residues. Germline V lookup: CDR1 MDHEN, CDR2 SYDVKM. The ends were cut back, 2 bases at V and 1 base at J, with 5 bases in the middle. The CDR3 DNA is TGTGCCAGCAGTTTAGGGCAGAACACTGAAGCTTTCTTT. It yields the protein CASSLGQNTEAFF.

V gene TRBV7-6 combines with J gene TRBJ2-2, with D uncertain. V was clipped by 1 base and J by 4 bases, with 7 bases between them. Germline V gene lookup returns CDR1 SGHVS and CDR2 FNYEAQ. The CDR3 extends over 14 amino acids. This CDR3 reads CASSLEGPTGELFF. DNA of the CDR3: TGTGCCAGCAGCTTAGAAGGCCCCACCGGGGAGCTGTTTTTT.

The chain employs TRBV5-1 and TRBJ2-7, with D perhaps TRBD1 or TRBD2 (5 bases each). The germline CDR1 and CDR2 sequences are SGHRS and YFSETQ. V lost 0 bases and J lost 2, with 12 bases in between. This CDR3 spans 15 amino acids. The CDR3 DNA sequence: TGCGCCAGCAGCTTGGGTACGGGGCCCACCTACGAGCAGTACTTC. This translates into CASSLGTGPTYEQYF.

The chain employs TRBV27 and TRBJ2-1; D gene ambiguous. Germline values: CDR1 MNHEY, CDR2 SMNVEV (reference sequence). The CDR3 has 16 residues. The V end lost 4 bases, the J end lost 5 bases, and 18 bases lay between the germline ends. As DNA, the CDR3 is TGTGCCAGCAGTTGGGGTGAAGGTTTTTCCAACAATGAGCAGTTCTTC. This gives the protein CASSWGEGFSNNEQFF.

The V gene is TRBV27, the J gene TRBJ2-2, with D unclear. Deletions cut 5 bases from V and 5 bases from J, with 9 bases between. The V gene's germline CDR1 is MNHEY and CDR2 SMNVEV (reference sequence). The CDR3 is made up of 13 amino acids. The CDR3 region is CASSPTVTGELFF. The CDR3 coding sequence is TGTGCCAGCAGTCCGACGGTGACCGGGGAGCTGTTTTTT.

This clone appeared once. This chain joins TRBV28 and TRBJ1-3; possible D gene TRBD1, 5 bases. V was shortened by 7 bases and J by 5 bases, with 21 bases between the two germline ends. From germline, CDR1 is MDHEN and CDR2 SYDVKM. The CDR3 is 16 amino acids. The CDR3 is CASKLGTVVSRNTIYF. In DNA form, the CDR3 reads TGTGCCAGCAAACTCGGGACCGTGGTGTCTCGAAACACCATATATTTT. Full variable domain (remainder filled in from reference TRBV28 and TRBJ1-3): DVKVTQSSRYLVKRTGEKVFLECVQDMDHENMFWYRQDPGLGLRLIYFSYDVKMKEKGDIPEGYSVSREKKERFSLILESASTNQTSMYLCASKLGTVVSRNTIYFGEGSWLTVV.

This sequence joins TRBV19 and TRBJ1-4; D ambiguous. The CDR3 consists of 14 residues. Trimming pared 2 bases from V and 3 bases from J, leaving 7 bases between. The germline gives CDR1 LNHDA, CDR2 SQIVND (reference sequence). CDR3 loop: CASSIRVANEKLFF. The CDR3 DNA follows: TGTGCCAGTAGTATAAGGGTAGCTAATGAAAAACTGTTTTTT.

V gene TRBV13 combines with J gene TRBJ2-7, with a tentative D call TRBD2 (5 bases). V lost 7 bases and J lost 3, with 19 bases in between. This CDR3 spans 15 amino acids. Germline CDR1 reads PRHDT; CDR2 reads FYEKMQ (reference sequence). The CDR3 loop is CASTWGEAPYYEQYF. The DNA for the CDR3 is TGTGCCAGCACCTGGGGAGAGGCCCCCTACTACGAGCAGTACTTC. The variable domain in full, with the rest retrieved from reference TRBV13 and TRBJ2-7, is AAGVIQSPRHLIKEKRETATLKCYPIPRHDTVYWYQQGPGQDPQFLISFYEKMQSDKGSIPDRFSAQQFSDYHSELNMSSLELGDSALYFCASTWGEAPYYEQYFGPGTRLTVT.

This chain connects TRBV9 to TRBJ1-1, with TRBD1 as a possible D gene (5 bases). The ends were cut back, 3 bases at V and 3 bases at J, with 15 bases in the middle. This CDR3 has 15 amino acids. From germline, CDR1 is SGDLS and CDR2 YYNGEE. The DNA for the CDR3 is TGTGCCAGCAGCGGGGGCGGCGTAGGATACACTGAAGCTTTCTTT. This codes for CASSGGGVGYTEAFF.

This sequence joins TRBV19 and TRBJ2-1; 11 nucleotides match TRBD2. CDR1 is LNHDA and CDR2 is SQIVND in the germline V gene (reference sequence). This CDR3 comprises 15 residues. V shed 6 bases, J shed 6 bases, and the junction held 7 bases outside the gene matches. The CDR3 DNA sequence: TGTGCCAGTAGCGACGTAGCGGGGGGGCCCAATGAGCAGTTCTTC. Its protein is CASSDVAGGPNEQFF.

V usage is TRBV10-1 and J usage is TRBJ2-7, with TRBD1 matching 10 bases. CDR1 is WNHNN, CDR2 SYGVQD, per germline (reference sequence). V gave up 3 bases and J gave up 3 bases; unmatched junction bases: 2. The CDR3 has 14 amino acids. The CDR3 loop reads CASSERTGGYEQYF. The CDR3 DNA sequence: TGCGCCAGCAGTGAAAGGACAGGGGGCTACGAGCAGTACTTC.

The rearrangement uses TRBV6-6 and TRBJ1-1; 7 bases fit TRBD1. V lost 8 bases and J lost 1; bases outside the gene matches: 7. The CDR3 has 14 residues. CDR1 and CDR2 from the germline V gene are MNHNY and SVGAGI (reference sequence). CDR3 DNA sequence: TGTGCCAGCCAGGGGGGGGCTACGAACACTGAAGCTTTCTTT. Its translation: CASQGGATNTEAFF.

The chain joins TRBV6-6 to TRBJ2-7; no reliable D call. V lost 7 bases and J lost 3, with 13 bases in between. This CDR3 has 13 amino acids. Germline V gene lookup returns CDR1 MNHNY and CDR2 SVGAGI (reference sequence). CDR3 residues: CASTLEVYYEQYF. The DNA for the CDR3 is TGTGCCAGCACTCTAGAGGTGTACTACGAGCAGTACTTC.

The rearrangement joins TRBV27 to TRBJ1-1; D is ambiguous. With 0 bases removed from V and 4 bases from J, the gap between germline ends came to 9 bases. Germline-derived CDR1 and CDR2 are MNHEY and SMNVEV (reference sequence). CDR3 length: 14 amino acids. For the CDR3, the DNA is TGTGCCAGCAGTTTATCGGTCAGAGGCACTGAAGCTTTCTTT. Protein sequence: CASSLSVRGTEAFF.

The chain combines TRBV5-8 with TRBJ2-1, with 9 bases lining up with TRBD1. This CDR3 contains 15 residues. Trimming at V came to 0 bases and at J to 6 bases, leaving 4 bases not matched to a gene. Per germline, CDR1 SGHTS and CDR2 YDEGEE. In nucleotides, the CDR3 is TGTGCCAGCAGCTTGGGCAACAGGGGGCTCAATGAGCAGTTCTTC. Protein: CASSLGNRGLNEQFF.

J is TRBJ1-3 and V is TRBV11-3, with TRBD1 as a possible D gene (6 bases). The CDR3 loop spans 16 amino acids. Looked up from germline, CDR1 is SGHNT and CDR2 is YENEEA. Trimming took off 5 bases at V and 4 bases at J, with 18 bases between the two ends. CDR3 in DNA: TGTGCCAGCAGCCCCCTACAGGGACCGTGCGGAAACACCATATATTTT. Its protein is CASSPLQGPCGNTIYF.

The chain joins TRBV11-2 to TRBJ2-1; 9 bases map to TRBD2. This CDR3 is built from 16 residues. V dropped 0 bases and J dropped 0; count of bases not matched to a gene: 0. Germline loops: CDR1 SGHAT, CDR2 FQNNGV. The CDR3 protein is CASSLEREGSYNEQFF. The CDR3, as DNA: TGTGCCAGCAGCTTAGAGCGGGAGGGCTCCTACAATGAGCAGTTCTTC.

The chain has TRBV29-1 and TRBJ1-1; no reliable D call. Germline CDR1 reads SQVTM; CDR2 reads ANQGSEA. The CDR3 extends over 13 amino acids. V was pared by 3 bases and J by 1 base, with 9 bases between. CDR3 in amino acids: CSVEGRRNTEAFF. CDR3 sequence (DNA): TGCAGCGTTGAGGGCAGGCGGAACACTGAAGCTTTCTTT.

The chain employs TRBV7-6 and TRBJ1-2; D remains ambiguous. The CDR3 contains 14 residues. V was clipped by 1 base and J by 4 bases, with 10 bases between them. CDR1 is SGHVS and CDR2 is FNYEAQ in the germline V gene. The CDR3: CASSLGGSGYGYTF. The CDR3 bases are TGTGCCAGCAGCTTAGGAGGCTCGGGCTATGGCTACACCTTC.

DNA of the CDR3: TGTGCCAGCAGCTCTCCCGCGGACAGGGCAAACACCATATATTTT. Translated, it gives CASSSPADRANTIYF. This sequence joins TRBV7-2 and TRBJ1-3; 8 bases line up with TRBD1. Germline V gene data show CDR1 as SGHTA and CDR2 as FQGNSA. The CDR3 spans 15 residues. J gave up 6 bases and V 4 bases, and 8 bases lay outside the gene matches.

The CDR3 nucleotides are TGTGCCAGCAGGAAAGACGGACTGAACTATGGCTACACCTTC. Encoded protein: CASRKDGLNYGYTF. The rearrangement joins TRBV7-9 to TRBJ1-2; no clear D. Between the trimmed V and J ends, which lost 6 bases and 2 bases, there was a span of 13 bases. CDR1 is SEHNR, CDR2 FQNEAQ, per germline (reference sequence). The length of the CDR3 is 14 residues.

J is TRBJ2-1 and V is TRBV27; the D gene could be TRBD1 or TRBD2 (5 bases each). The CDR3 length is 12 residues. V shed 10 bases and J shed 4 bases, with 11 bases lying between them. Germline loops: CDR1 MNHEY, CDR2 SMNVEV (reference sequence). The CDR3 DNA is TGTGCCACCCGGGGCCCATACAATGAGCAGTTCTTC. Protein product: CATRGPYNEQFF.

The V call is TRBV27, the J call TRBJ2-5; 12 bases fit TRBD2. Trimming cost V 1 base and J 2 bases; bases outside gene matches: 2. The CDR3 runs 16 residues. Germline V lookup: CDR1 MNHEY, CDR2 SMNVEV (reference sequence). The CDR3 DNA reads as TGTGCCAGCAGTTTATTACTAGCGGGAGGTCAAGAGACCCAGTACTTC. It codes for CASSLLLAGGQETQYF.

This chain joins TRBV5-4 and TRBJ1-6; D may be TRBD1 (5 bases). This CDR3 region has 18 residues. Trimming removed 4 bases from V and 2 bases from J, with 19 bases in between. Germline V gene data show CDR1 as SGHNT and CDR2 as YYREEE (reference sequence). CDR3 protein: CASSPAGTLGAYNSPLHF. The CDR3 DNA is TGTGCCAGCAGCCCGGCCGGGACGCTAGGGGCCTATAATTCACCCCTCCACTTT.

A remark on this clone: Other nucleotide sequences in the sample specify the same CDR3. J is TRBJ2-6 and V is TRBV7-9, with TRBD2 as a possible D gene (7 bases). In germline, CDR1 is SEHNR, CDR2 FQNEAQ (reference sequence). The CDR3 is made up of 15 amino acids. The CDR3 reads CAGGAEYSGANVLTF. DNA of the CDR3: TGTGCGGGGGGGGCGGAATACTCTGGGGCCAACGTCCTGACTTTC.

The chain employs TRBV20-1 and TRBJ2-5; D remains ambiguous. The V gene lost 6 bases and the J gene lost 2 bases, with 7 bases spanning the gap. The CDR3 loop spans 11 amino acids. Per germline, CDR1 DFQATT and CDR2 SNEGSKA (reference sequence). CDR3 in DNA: TGCAGTGCCCTAGGGCAAGAGACCCAGTACTTC. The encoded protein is CSALGQETQYF.